This T cell receptor beta chain derives from a study of blood T cell repertoires in COVID-19. As for the study in general: Italy, Spain and the United States were the sources of the convalescent and acute COVID-19 samples.

TCRdb keeps only in-frame clones here, not all; method: immunoSEQ multiplex PCR. The sample carries 270,000 or so clones, 83% recorded once. Trimming pared 3 bases from V and 4 bases from J, leaving 6 bases between. Looked up from germline, CDR1 is ENHRY and CDR2 is SYGVKD. The CDR3 totals 12 residues. The clonotype originates from a woman in her forties or fifties who had recovered from COVID-19. The sequencing sample was made of peripheral blood. This chain links TRBV10-3 with TRBJ2-5; D might be TRBD1 (5 bases). This CDR3 reads CAISDRVETQYF. In nucleotides, the CDR3 is TGTGCCATCAGTGACAGGGTAGAGACCCAGTACTTC.